The T cell receptor (beta chain) described here comes from a study of shared clonotypes between healthy human individuals. The overall study: Three plates were used per donor for CD4 naive, three for CD4 memory, two for CD8 naive and one for CD8 memory.

Naive CD8 cells lacked CD45RO and underwent positive selection for CCR7, leaving out terminally differentiated effector memory CD45RA+ cells. V was trimmed by 1 base and J by 0 bases, leaving 4 bases between them. From germline, CDR1 is ENHRY and CDR2 SYGVKD. The CDR3 length is 15 residues. Measured with immunoSEQ multiplex PCR; TCRdb has only the in-frame clones, and not every one. The table includes 500,000 to 700,000 clones, approximately 95% detected once. Sequenced: naive CD8+ T cells sorted from blood. The receptor's source is a woman aged 25 to 45 in good health. The rearrangement uses TRBV10-3 and TRBJ2-6, with D unresolved. The CDR3 bases are TGTGCCATCAGTGAGTATCTCTCTGGGGCCAACGTCCTGACTTTC. Protein: CAISEYLSGANVLTF.